Below are 29 T cell receptor beta chains sequenced from a single sample in a study of blood T cell repertoires in COVID-19. Sequenced by immunoSEQ multiplex PCR; TCRdb stores in-frame clones only, minus some. The sample holds roughly 82,000 clones, 82% seen once. The sequenced sample was peripheral blood. These receptors originate from a man aged 55 to 69 with acute or convalescent COVID-19.

V and J are TRBV14 and TRBJ1-5; D gene ambiguous. Trimming cost V 5 bases and J 2 bases, with 25 bases left between them. Germline loops: CDR1 SGHDN, CDR2 FVKESK. This CDR3 comprises 19 residues. For the CDR3, the DNA is TGTGCCAGCAGCAAAAGCTTGGTTTTAGTTCTCGTAGGCAATCAGCCCCAGCATTTT. Amino acid sequence: CASSKSLVLVLVGNQPQHF.

The rearrangement joins TRBV11-2 to TRBJ1-3, with D tentatively TRBD1 (6 bases). The ends were cut back, 0 bases at V and 4 bases at J, with 13 bases in the middle. CDR3 length equals 16 residues. Germline CDR1 is SGHAT and CDR2 is FQNNGV. Here the CDR3 DNA reads TGTGCCAGCAGCTTAGATCGGCAGGGGACGGGAAACACCATATATTTT. This codes for CASSLDRQGTGNTIYF.

This chain joins TRBV4-1 and TRBJ2-5, with 8 nucleotides matching TRBD2. The ends lost 1 base at V and 5 bases at J; junction bases unmatched: 9. This CDR3 has 16 amino acids. CDR1 is MGHRA and CDR2 is YSYEKL in the germline V gene. CDR3 DNA: TGCGCCAGCAGCCAAGTAGGGCGGGGGGCAAGGGAGACCCAGTACTTC. The encoded protein is CASSQVGRGARETQYF.

The genes are TRBV18 and TRBJ2-5, with TRBD2 matching 9 bases. CDR3 length: 15 amino acids. The ends lost 3 bases at V and 4 bases at J; junction bases unmatched: 6. Germline loops: CDR1 KGHSH, CDR2 LQKENI. CDR3 nucleotide sequence: TGTGCCAGCTCACCCAGGCGGGGGGGCCGAGAGACCCAGTACTTC. This sequence encodes CASSPRRGGRETQYF.

J is TRBJ2-5 and V is TRBV19; possibly TRBD1 for D (6 bases). The V end lost 5 bases, the J end lost 6 bases, and 13 bases lay between the germline ends. CDR1 and CDR2 (germline): LNHDA, SQIVND (reference sequence). The CDR3 sequence is 13 residues long. The CDR3 loop reads CASSVGQKQTQYF. The CDR3 coding sequence is TGTGCCAGTAGTGTCGGACAGAAACAGACCCAGTACTTC.

This clone was picked up a small number of times. J is TRBJ2-7 and V is TRBV2, with D hard to call. CDR3 length: 11 residues. With 7 bases removed from V and 6 bases from J, the gap between germline ends came to 10 bases. Germline V gene data show CDR1 as SNHLY and CDR2 as FYNNEI. The CDR3 sequence: CASIRTGEQYF. In DNA, the CDR3 is TGTGCCAGCATTAGAACGGGCGAGCAGTACTTC.

This chain links TRBV7-2 with TRBJ2-7; 9 positions match TRBD1. The CDR3 consists of 14 residues. After removal of 4 bases from V and 3 bases from J, the junction contained 4 bases not matched to a gene. CDR1 and CDR2 (germline): SGHTA, FQGNSA. In DNA form, the CDR3 reads TGTGCCAGCAGCTCGGGACAGGGAGGCTACGAGCAGTACTTC. Translation gives CASSSGQGGYEQYF. Based on the CDR3 plus reference TRBV7-2 and TRBJ2-7, the full variable domain is GAGVSQSPSNKVTEKGKDVELRCDPISGHTALYWYRQSLGQGLEFLIYFQGNSAPDKSGLPSDRFSAERTGGSVSTLTIQRTQQEDSAVYLCASSSGQGGYEQYFGPGTRLTVT.

The chain couples TRBV19 to TRBJ2-7, with 11 bases that match TRBD1. CDR1 and CDR2 from the germline V gene are LNHDA and SQIVND (reference sequence). J lost 7 bases, V lost 7 bases, and 9 bases had no gene match. The CDR3 consists of 14 residues. CDR3: CASNPGQGAGEQYF. The CDR3 DNA follows: TGTGCCAGTAATCCTGGACAGGGGGCAGGTGAGCAGTACTTC.

The gene calls are TRBV19 and TRBJ2-2, with TRBD1 matching over 12 bases. The germline CDR1 and CDR2 sequences are LNHDA and SQIVND (reference sequence). V was clipped by 7 bases and J by 0 bases; unmatched bases: 6. This CDR3 region has 17 residues. Written as DNA, the CDR3 is TGTGCCAGTACCGGGGGACAGGGGGCACCGAACACCGGGGAGCTGTTTTTT. Amino acid sequence: CASTGGQGAPNTGELFF.

The genes are TRBV13 and TRBJ1-1; D perhaps matches TRBD1 (5 bases). The germline CDR1 and CDR2 sequences are PRHDT and FYEKMQ (reference sequence). This CDR3 is 13 amino acids long. The V gene lost 3 bases and the J gene lost 6 bases, with 11 bases spanning the gap. As DNA, the CDR3 is TGTGCCAGCAGCTTTCCCAGGGTACCTGAAGCTTTCTTT. Its translation: CASSFPRVPEAFF.

This sequence joins TRBV11-2 and TRBJ2-7, with TRBD1 matching 9 bases. The CDR3 contains 16 residues. Germline V gene lookup returns CDR1 SGHAT and CDR2 FQNNGV. The junction had 7 bases not matched to a gene; V was cut back by 0 bases and J by 4 bases. The CDR3 loop is CASSLEMVQGAYEQYF. CDR3 sequence (DNA): TGTGCCAGCAGCTTAGAAATGGTACAGGGGGCTTACGAGCAGTACTTC.

The genes are TRBV27 and TRBJ2-1, with D possibly being TRBD1 (5 bases). The V gene's germline CDR1 is MNHEY and CDR2 SMNVEV (reference sequence). V was cut by 6 bases and J by 8 bases, with 17 bases left in between. The CDR3 loop spans 14 amino acids. The CDR3 DNA follows: TGTGCCAGCAGCCCTGCAGGGTTTATTGATGAGCAGTTCTTC. This encodes CASSPAGFIDEQFF.

This chain uses TRBV30 with TRBJ1-2; 9 positions match TRBD1. CDR3 size: 13 residues. J lost 8 bases, V lost 5 bases, and 9 bases had no gene match. Looked up from germline, CDR1 is GTSNPN and CDR2 is SVGIG (reference sequence). The CDR3 sequence is CAWAGGTGLGYTF. CDR3 DNA: TGTGCCTGGGCTGGAGGGACAGGGTTGGGCTACACCTTC. The complete variable domain, with remaining parts taken from reference TRBV30 and TRBJ1-2, reads SQTIHQWPATLVQPVGSPLSLECTVEGTSNPNLYWYRQAAGRGLQLLFYSVGIGQISSEVPQNLSASRPQDRQFILSSKKLLLSDSGFYLCAWAGGTGLGYTFGSGTRLTVV.

This clone was counted a few times. This sequence joins TRBV4-3 and TRBJ1-1; 7 nucleotides line up with TRBD1. V was pared by 0 bases and J by 11 bases, with 18 bases of the junction left unmatched. Germline-derived CDR1 and CDR2 are LGHNA and YSLEER. CDR3 length: 17 residues. CDR3 region: CASSQDSVTGQRLGAFF. In DNA form, the CDR3 reads TGCGCCAGCAGCCAAGATTCGGTTACGGGACAGCGCCTCGGGGCTTTCTTT.

The V gene is TRBV14, the J gene TRBJ1-1; D ambiguous. Trimming cost V 0 bases and J 0 bases, with 8 bases left between them. The CDR3 runs to 15 residues. CDR1 is SGHDN and CDR2 is FVKESK in the germline V gene. In DNA form, the CDR3 reads TGTGCCAGCAGCCAAGATGGGGAGGTGAACACTGAAGCTTTCTTT. This gives the protein CASSQDGEVNTEAFF.

The V gene is TRBV7-9, the J gene TRBJ2-7, with 7 positions matching TRBD1. Germline-derived CDR1 and CDR2 are SEHNR and FQNEAQ (reference sequence). The CDR3 loop spans 15 amino acids. V was clipped by 3 bases and J by 3 bases; unmatched bases: 8. In nucleotides, the CDR3 is TGTGCCAGCAGCTTTCAGGCGACAGGGAACTACGAGCAGTACTTC. It translates to CASSFQATGNYEQYF.

The chain is built from TRBV3-1 (or the pseudogene TRBV3-2) and TRBJ1-6; D is uncertain. Germline lookup yields CDR1 LGHDT and CDR2 YNNKEL (reference sequence). The ends were cut back, 4 bases at V and 8 bases at J, with 15 bases in the middle. The CDR3 runs 15 residues. The CDR3 region has the DNA TGTGCCAGCAGCCTCACACCGGATCGGGATTCACCCCTCCACTTT. Its translation: CASSLTPDRDSPLHF.

The CDR3 region is CASTSLTGANEKLFF. DNA of the CDR3: TGTGCCAGCACCTCACTAACAGGGGCTAATGAAAAACTGTTTTTT. This chain connects TRBV6-5 to TRBJ1-4; 7 bases are a match to TRBD1. This CDR3 spans 15 amino acids. Germline V gene data show CDR1 as MNHEY and CDR2 as SVGAGI. The J segment lost 3 bases and the V segment lost 7 bases, leaving 8 bases of the junction unmatched.

The gene calls are TRBV28 and TRBJ2-7; possibly TRBD1 for D (5 bases). Per the germline V gene, CDR1 is MDHEN and CDR2 is SYDVKM. The CDR3 is made up of 16 amino acids. Deletions cut 6 bases from V and 5 bases from J, with 23 bases between. This CDR3 reads CASSLPGSGPVHEQYF. The CDR3 DNA follows: TGTGCCAGCAGCCTACCCGGGTCAGGGCCGGTTCACGAGCAGTACTTC. The full variable domain, its missing parts supplied by reference TRBV28 and TRBJ2-7, is DVKVTQSSRYLVKRTGEKVFLECVQDMDHENMFWYRQDPGLGLRLIYFSYDVKMKEKGDIPEGYSVSREKKERFSLILESASTNQTSMYLCASSLPGSGPVHEQYFGPGTRLTVT.

To note about this clone: The junction and the germline gene differ at one end; a read error may be behind it. This sequence joins TRBV5-4 and TRBJ2-7, with TRBD1 matching over 10 bases. This CDR3 has 14 amino acids. The germline V gene has CDR1 SGHNT and CDR2 YYREEE (reference sequence). CDR3 residues: CASSKTGGSNEQYF. The CDR3 DNA follows: TGTGCCAGCAGCAAGACAGGGGGCTCCAACGAGCAGTACTTC.

This chain joins TRBV6-5 and TRBJ1-6; possible D gene TRBD1, 6 bases. The germline V gene has CDR1 MNHEY and CDR2 SVGAGI. Trimming removed 5 bases at V and 10 bases at J, with 12 bases between. The CDR3 contains 13 residues. For the CDR3, the DNA is TGTGCCAGCAGTCCCGGGACACGGTCACCCCTCCACTTT. The encoded protein is CASSPGTRSPLHF.

This clone was seen more than once but under ten times. The chain employs TRBV7-2 and TRBJ1-1, with no clear D. V lost 6 bases, J lost 1 base, and 12 bases lay in between. The CDR3 is made up of 14 amino acids. The V gene's germline CDR1 is SGHTA and CDR2 FQGNSA. The CDR3 protein is CASRAGVGNTEAFF. The CDR3 coding sequence is TGTGCCAGCAGGGCCGGGGTCGGGAACACTGAAGCTTTCTTT.

The chain couples TRBV7-8 to TRBJ1-5, with a tentative D call TRBD1 (5 bases). Germline CDR1 SGHVS, CDR2 FQNEAQ. CDR3 length equals 15 residues. The V end was cut by 4 bases, the J end by 5 bases, with 15 bases between. In nucleotides, the CDR3 is TGTGCCAGCAGCTGGTGGGGAGGGGTGGATCAGCCCCAGCATTTT. Encoded protein: CASSWWGGVDQPQHF.

The chain joins TRBV18 to TRBJ2-1, with D unresolved. Trimming left V 5 bases short and J 0 bases short, with 11 bases between. The CDR3 contains 15 residues. Per the germline V gene, CDR1 is KGHSH and CDR2 is LQKENI. The DNA for the CDR3 is TGTGCCAGCTCAAATACTGCAAGCTCCTACAATGAGCAGTTCTTC. It codes for CASSNTASSYNEQFF.

This chain joins TRBV21-1 and TRBJ2-5; no DNA check was done on the table's D call, TRBD2. TRBV21-1 corresponds to a pseudogene. The CDR3 runs 15 residues. CDR3 DNA: TGTGCCAGCAGCAGATTGGTTGGGAGCAAAGAGACCCAGTACTTC. Amino acids: CASSRLVGSKETQYF.

The gene calls are TRBV2 and TRBJ2-2, with D maybe TRBD1 (5 bases). Trimming removed 6 bases at V and 1 base at J, with 9 bases between. Germline V gene sequence: CDR1 SNHLY, CDR2 FYNNEI. This CDR3 contains 14 residues. The chain's CDR3 is CASRIQVNTGELFF. CDR3 DNA sequence: TGTGCCAGCAGAATACAGGTGAACACCGGGGAGCTGTTTTTT.

The chain is built from TRBV27 and TRBJ2-3; 11 nucleotides match TRBD2. V gave up 2 bases and J gave up 4 bases; unmatched junction bases: 2. Germline CDR1 and CDR2: MNHEY and SMNVEV (reference sequence). This CDR3 contains 15 residues. The CDR3 loop reads CASSLKLAGADTQYF. The CDR3 coding sequence is TGTGCCAGCAGTTTAAAACTAGCGGGAGCAGATACGCAGTATTTT.

The V call is TRBV5-1, the J call TRBJ2-7; 8 bases agree with TRBD1. CDR1 is SGHRS and CDR2 is YFSETQ in the germline V gene. This CDR3 has 14 amino acids. J lost 6 bases, V lost 0 bases, and 5 bases had no gene match. Written as DNA, the CDR3 is TGCGCCAGCAGCTTGGCGGACAGGGTGTCCGAGCAGTACTTC. Its translation is CASSLADRVSEQYF.

The chain employs TRBV23-1 and TRBJ2-5; 7 nucleotides line up with TRBD1. TRBV23-1 has ORF status, its function being uncertain. CDR3 length equals 17 residues. The V and J ends lost 3 bases and 4 bases, in that order; junction bases with no gene match: 14. The CDR3 loop is CASSHGVVTGNSETQYF. DNA of the CDR3: TGCGCCAGCAGTCATGGGGTGGTGACAGGGAACTCAGAGACCCAGTACTTC.